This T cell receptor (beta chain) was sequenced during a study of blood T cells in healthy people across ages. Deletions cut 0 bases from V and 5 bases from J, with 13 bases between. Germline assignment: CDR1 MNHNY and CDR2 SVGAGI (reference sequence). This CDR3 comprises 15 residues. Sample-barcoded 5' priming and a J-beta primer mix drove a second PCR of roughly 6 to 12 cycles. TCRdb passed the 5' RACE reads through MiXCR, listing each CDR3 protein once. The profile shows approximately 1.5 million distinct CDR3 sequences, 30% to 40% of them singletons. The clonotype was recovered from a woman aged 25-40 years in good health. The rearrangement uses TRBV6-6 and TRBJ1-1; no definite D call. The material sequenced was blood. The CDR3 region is CASSYSNGGATEAFF. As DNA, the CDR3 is TGTGCCAGCAGTTACTCGAATGGTGGTGCGACTGAAGCTTTCTTT.